Reported below is one T cell receptor (beta chain). Its target is unknown. The sample belongs to a study of T cell responses to AZD1222 COVID-19 vaccine. Broader study findings: Baseline testing showed seropositivity in only five to seven AZD1222 recipients. Most donors were white British, females outnumbered males, and clonal diversity was possibly underestimated. Without day 14 samples, only post-peak T cell repertoires were studied.

TCRdb's copy holds only in-frame clones and misses some; the assay was immunoSEQ multiplex PCR. The data contain over 95,000 clones, about 90% of them singletons. Trimming pared 6 bases from V and 1 base from J, leaving 16 bases between. This CDR3 has 16 residues. Germline CDR1 reads MNHEY; CDR2 reads SMNVEV (reference sequence). Material: peripheral blood, obtained 28 days after the second AZD1222 dose. The genes are TRBV27 and TRBJ2-1; D is perhaps TRBD2 (6 bases). This receptor was obtained from an adult who received the AZD1222 COVID-19 vaccine. CDR3 coding DNA: TGTGCCAGCAGCATAAGTGGAGGGGTATCCTACAATGAGCAGTTCTTC. It encodes CASSISGGVSYNEQFF.